This T cell receptor beta chain was identified in a study of metastatic and nonmetastatic thyroid tumors. Study as a whole: Repertoire data that came from the blood and tumor or nodule tissue of malignant and benign thyroid patients were compared.

Germline V gene sequence: CDR1 GTSNPN, CDR2 SVGIG (reference sequence). With 2 bases clipped from V and 8 bases from J, the junction kept 8 bases outside the gene matches. The CDR3 length is 14 residues. Ahead of thyroid surgery, no patient had received treatment of any kind. In the study's own analysis: For papillary thyroid cancer, a distant-metastasis classifier was constructed from CDR3 differences observed across clinicopathological groups. TCRdb ran MiXCR on the PCR reads. TCRdb, not the authors, supplied the V and J calls. The data show approximately 16,000 clones, with roughly a quarter seen just once and about 13% held by the top ten. Findings and caveats of the study: In blood and tumor, TCR beta diversity was reportedly significantly higher in malignant thyroid tumors than in benign nodules.

This clone is medium-sized by share. Its specificity is unknown. Sequencing was carried out using tumor tissue. The chain uses TRBV30 and TRBJ2-1, with 8 bases matching TRBD2. The receptor was derived from a male donor with papillary thyroid cancer or a benign thyroid nodule (not recorded which). Some clones in this sample may be carry-over from other donors' samples. CDR3 nucleotide sequence: TGTGCCTGGAGTCCACTAGCGGCAGGGGATGAGCAGTTCTTC. This sequence encodes CAWSPLAAGDEQFF.